This TCR beta chain was found in a study of T cells in localized non-small cell lung cancer. General study findings and limits: Multi-region tumor sequencing was not done, so intratumor heterogeneity could not be excluded. Of the tissues analyzed, uninvolved adjacent lung showed maximal T cell clonality, greater than tumor. There was an association of higher blood T cell density with longer overall survival.

To note about this clone: Its antigen is currently unknown.

Trimming took off 6 bases at V and 0 bases at J, with 8 bases between the two ends. The length of the CDR3 is 13 residues. The germline gives CDR1 MNHNS, CDR2 SASEGT. Some clones are missing from TCRdb's copy, which holds only in-frame ones; the method was immunoSEQ multiplex PCR. Of 25,000 to 35,000 clones in the sample, approximately 83% were seen once. This clonotype was sampled from a man aged 35 to 69 with stage III lung adenocarcinoma. This specimen was peripheral blood mononuclear cells, taken before any cancer treatment. The rearrangement joins TRBV6-1 to TRBJ1-1; no clear D. For the CDR3, the DNA is TGTGCCAGCAGGGCAACAGTGAACACTGAAGCTTTCTTT. Its protein product is CASRATVNTEAFF.